This T cell receptor (beta chain) was recovered during a study of blood T cell repertoires in COVID-19. Original processing methods: By means of reference gene primer amplification, nucleated cell counts were estimated. Sequenced by immunoSEQ multiplex PCR; TCRdb stores in-frame clones only, minus some. V and J calls and clone size are given by that table; D and trimming were obtained from the DNA. This sample has 350,000 to 450,000 clones, with about nine tenths found just once. Assignments of participants to cohorts depended upon their own reported clinical history. Recovery among Cohort 3 donors was established by two negative PCRs, clearance, or symptom resolution. This clone was observed a single time. Germline-derived CDR1 and CDR2 are SGHDT and YYEEEE. V lost 3 bases to trimming and J lost 2 bases; unmatched junction nucleotides: 3. CDR3 length equals 15 residues.

The V call is TRBV5-6, the J call TRBJ1-3; TRBD1 matches 9 bases. Sequenced sample: PBMCs or T cells enriched from blood (not recorded which). This TCR was sampled from a woman aged 30 to 39 who had recovered from COVID-19. The CDR3 nucleotides are TGTGCCAGCAGCTCCTGGACAGGGGCTGGAAACACCATATATTTT. Its protein is CASSSWTGAGNTIYF.